This T cell receptor (beta chain) was sequenced for a study of blood T cell repertoires in COVID-19. Across the whole study: COVID-19 samples collected from the United States, Italy and Spain covered acute and convalescent phases.

Per the study methods: Reference gene primers were amplified, and this amplification served to estimate nucleated cell counts. The data were produced by immunoSEQ multiplex PCR, yet TCRdb's version contains in-frame clones alone and is incomplete. The V and J calls and clone size come from that table; D and trimming were worked out from the DNA. The table records just over 75,000 clones, 84% of them present only once. Looked up from germline, CDR1 is SGHTA and CDR2 is FQGNSA. Between the trimmed V and J ends, which lost 4 bases and 0 bases, there was a span of 13 bases. The CDR3 contains 15 residues.

The chain couples TRBV7-2 to TRBJ2-7, with D maybe TRBD2 (6 bases). Sequenced material: peripheral blood. This sequence originates from a man aged 45 to 65 with acute or convalescent COVID-19. The CDR3 nucleotides are TGTGCCAGCAGCTCGGGACTCCTCAGCTCCTACGAGCAGTACTTC. This translates into CASSSGLLSSYEQYF.